The clone carrying this T cell receptor (beta chain) was detected once. The antigen is unknown. CDR1 LGHNA and CDR2 YSLEER come from the germline V gene. Trimming stripped 5 bases from V and 8 bases from J, with 15 bases between. The CDR3 consists of 13 residues. Only in-frame clones appear in the TCRdb table, and some are missing; sequencing was by immunoSEQ multiplex PCR. This sample has about 68,000 clones; more than 70% occur once, and the top ten carry more than 10%. These data are taken from a study of a mutant IDH1 vaccine in newly diagnosed glioma. At the level of the study: Of treated patients, around 60% were men and roughly 38% women, averaging around 42 years.

Time point in this sample: week 35, safety follow-up. Each vaccine dose was 300 ug of mutant IDH1 20-mer peptide, with topical imiquimod. Patients were given eight vaccinations, scheduled in weeks 1, 3, 5, 7, 11, 15, 19 and 23. The chain is built from TRBV4-3 and TRBJ1-2; D gene ambiguous. The clonotype comes from a man aged 18 to 29 with glioma. Material: PBMCs, obtained from a glioma patient whose treatment included an IDH1 peptide vaccine. The CDR3 protein is CASSRGITQGYTF. CDR3 in DNA: TGCGCCAGCAGCAGAGGAATTACGCAGGGCTACACCTTC.